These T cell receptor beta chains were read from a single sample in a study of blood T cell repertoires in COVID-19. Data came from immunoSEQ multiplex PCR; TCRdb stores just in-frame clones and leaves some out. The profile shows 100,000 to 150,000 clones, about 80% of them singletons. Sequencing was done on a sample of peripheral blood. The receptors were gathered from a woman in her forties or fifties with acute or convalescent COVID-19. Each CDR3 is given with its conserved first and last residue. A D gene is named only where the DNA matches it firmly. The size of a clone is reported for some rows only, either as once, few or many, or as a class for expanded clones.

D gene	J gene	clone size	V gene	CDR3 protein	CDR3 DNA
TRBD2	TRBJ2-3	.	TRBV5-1	CASSRGDPLTDTQYF	TGCGCCAGCAGTCGGGGGGACCCTCTCACAGATACGCAGTATTTT
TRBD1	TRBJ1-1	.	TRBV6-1	CASSRQGNAEAFF	TGTGCCAGCAGCAGACAGGGTAACGCTGAAGCTTTCTTT
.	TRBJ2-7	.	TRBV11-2	CASSPDRYEQYF	TGTGCCAGCAGCCCCGACAGATACGAGCAGTACTTC
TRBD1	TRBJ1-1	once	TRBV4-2	CASTPTGDGEIAEAFF	TGTGCCAGCACCCCGACAGGGGACGGGGAAATAGCTGAAGCTTTCTTT
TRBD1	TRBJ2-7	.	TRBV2	CASSELGGLDEQYF	TGTGCCAGCAGTGAATTAGGGGGCCTCGACGAGCAGTACTTC
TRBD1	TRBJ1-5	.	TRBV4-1	CASSQMTGKDQPQHF	TGCGCCAGCAGCCAAATGACAGGGAAGGATCAGCCCCAGCATTTT
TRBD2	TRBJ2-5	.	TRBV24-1	CATSDTTSGRGETQYF	TGTGCCACCAGTGACACGACTAGCGGGAGGGGAGAGACCCAGTACTTC
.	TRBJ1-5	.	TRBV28	CASSPTDRNNQPQHF	TGTGCCAGCAGTCCAACGGACAGAAACAATCAGCCCCAGCATTTT
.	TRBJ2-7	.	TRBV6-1	CASSEAGRGYEQYF	TGTGCCAGCAGTGAAGCTGGCAGAGGCTACGAGCAGTACTTC
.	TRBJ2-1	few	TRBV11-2	CASRMSNEQFF	TGTGCCAGCCGTATGAGCAATGAGCAGTTCTTC
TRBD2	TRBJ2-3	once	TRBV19	CASSSSLAGGRTQYF	TGTGCCAGTAGTAGCTCTTTAGCGGGAGGAAGGACGCAGTATTTT
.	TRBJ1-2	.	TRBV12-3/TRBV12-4	CASSWMTGRGYTF	TGTGCCAGCAGTTGGATGACAGGCCGCGGCTACACCTTC
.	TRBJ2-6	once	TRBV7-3	CASSLYGSGANVLTF	TGTGCCAGCAGCTTATACGGCTCTGGGGCCAACGTCCTGACTTTC
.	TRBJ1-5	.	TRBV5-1	CASSLAGIDQPQHF	TGCGCCAGCAGCTTGGCCGGGATAGATCAGCCCCAGCATTTT
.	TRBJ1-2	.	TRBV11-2	CASSLSRGVGAGYTF	TGTGCCAGCAGCCTGAGTCGGGGGGTGGGGGCTGGCTACACCTTC
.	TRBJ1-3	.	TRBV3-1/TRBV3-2	CASSQDLPRYSGNTIYF	TGTGCCAGCAGCCAAGATCTACCGAGATACTCTGGAAACACCATATATTTT
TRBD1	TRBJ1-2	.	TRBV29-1	CSVGDRGFGYGYTF	TGCAGCGTTGGGGACAGGGGGTTTGGCTATGGCTACACCTTC
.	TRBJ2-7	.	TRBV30	CACQISEGREQYF	TGTGCCTGCCAGATATCGGAGGGCCGCGAGCAGTACTTC
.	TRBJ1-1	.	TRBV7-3	CASSLTIGETEAFF	TGTGCCAGCAGCTTAACGATCGGGGAGACTGAAGCTTTCTTT
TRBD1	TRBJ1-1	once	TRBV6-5	CASSYEGASEAFF	TGTGCCAGCAGCTATGAGGGGGCGTCTGAAGCTTTCTTT
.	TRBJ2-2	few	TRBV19	CASSTGFGSGELFF	TGTGCCAGTAGTACAGGGTTTGGTTCCGGGGAGCTGTTTTTT
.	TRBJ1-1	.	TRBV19	CASTTHWAGDTEAFF	TGTGCCAGTACCACCCATTGGGCAGGGGACACTGAAGCTTTCTTT
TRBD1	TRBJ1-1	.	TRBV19	CASSIRTGGMNTEAFF	TGTGCCAGTAGTATAAGGACAGGGGGCATGAACACTGAAGCTTTCTTT
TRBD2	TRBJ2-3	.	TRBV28	CASSSGLAGPTDTQYF	TGTGCCAGCAGTTCGGGACTAGCGGGGCCCACAGATACGCAGTATTTT
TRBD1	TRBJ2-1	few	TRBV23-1	CASSPNPSKQGWKYNEQFF	TGCGCCAGCAGTCCAAATCCGTCGAAACAGGGGTGGAAGTACAATGAGCAGTTCTTC
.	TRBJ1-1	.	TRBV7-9	CASSIPRGRNTEAFF	TGTGCCAGCAGCATCCCCCGCGGCAGGAACACTGAAGCTTTCTTT
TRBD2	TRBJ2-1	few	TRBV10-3	CAISIAGREQFF	TGTGCCATCTCTATAGCCGGGAGGGAGCAGTTCTTC
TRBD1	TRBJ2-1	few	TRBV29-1	CSVGTGSRNEQFF	TGCAGCGTGGGGACAGGGAGTCGCAATGAGCAGTTCTTC
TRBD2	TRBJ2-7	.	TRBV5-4	CASSLAGGPLEQYF	TGTGCCAGCAGCTTAGCGGGAGGGCCTTTGGAGCAGTACTTC
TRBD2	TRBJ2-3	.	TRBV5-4	CASSRRGGRVDTQYF	TGTGCCAGCAGCCGCAGGGGCGGGAGGGTGGATACGCAGTATTTT
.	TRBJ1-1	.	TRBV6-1	CASSDRTENTEAFF	TGTGCCAGCAGTGACCGGACAGAGAACACTGAAGCTTTCTTT